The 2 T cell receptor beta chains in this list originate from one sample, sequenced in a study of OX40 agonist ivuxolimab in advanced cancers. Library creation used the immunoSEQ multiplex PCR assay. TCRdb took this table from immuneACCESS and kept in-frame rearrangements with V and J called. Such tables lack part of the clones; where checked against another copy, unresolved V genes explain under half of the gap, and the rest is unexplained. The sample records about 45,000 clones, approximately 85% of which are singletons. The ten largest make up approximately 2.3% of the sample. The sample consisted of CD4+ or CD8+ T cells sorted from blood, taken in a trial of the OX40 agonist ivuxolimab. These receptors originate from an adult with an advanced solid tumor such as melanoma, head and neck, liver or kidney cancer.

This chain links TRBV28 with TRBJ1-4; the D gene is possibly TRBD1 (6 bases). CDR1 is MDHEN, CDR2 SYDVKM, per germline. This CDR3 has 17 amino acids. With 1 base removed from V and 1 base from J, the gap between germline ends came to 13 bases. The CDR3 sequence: CASSLSPPRGTNEKLFF. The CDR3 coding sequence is TGTGCCAGCAGTTTATCCCCCCCCAGGGGAACTAATGAAAAACTGTTTTTT.

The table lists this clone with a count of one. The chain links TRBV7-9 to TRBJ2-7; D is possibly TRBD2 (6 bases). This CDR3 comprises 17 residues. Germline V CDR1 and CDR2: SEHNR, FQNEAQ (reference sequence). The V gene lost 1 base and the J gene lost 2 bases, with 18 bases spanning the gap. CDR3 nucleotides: TGTGCCAGCAGCTTAGGTAGTCTGGCGGGGAGAACCTACGAGCAGTACTTC. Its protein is CASSLGSLAGRTYEQYF. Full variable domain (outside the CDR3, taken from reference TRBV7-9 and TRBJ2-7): DTGVSQNPRHKITKRGQNVTFRCDPISEHNRLYWYRQTLGQGPEFLTYFQNEAQLEKSRLLSDRFSAERPKGSFSTLEIQRTEQGDSAMYLCASSLGSLAGRTYEQYFGPGTRLTVT.